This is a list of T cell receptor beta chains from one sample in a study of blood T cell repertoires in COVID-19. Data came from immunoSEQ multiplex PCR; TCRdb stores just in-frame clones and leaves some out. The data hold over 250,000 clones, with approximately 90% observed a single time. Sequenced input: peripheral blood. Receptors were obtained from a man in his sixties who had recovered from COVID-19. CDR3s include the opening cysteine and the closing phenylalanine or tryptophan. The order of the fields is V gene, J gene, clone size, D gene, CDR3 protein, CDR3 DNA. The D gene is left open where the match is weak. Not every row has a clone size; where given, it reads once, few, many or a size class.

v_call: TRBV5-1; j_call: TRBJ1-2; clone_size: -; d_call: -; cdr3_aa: CASSLNGINYGYTF; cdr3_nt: TGCGCCAGCAGCTTAAACGGGATCAACTATGGCTACACCTTC
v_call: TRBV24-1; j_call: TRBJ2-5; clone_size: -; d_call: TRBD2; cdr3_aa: CATSDFDLAGKETQYF; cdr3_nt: TGTGCCACCAGTGATTTTGACCTAGCGGGGAAAGAGACCCAGTACTTC
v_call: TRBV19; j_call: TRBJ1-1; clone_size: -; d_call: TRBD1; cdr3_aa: CARRRGQGAREAFF; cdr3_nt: TGTGCCAGAAGGCGGGGACAGGGGGCCCGTGAAGCTTTCTTT
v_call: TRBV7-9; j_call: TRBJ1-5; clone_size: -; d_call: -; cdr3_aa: CASSLRGSGEPQHF; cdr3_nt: TGTGCCAGCAGCTTAAGGGGCTCAGGCGAGCCCCAGCATTTT
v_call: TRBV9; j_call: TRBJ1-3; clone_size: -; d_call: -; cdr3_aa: CASSVGHRDSGNTIYF; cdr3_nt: TGTGCCAGCAGCGTAGGACACAGGGACTCTGGAAACACCATATATTTT
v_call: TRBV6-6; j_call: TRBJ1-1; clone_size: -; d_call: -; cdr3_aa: CASSPEARIAARGAEAFF; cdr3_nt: TGTGCCAGCAGTCCCGAAGCCCGGATCGCGGCCAGGGGTGCTGAAGCTTTCTTT
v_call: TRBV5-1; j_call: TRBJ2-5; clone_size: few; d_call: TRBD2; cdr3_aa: CASSLASGPQETQYF; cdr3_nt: TGCGCCAGCAGCTTGGCTAGCGGGCCCCAAGAGACCCAGTACTTC
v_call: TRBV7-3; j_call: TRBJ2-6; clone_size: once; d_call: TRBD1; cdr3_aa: CASSSRDRTGANVLTF; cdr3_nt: TGTGCCAGCAGCTCCCGGGACAGGACCGGGGCCAACGTCCTGACTTTC
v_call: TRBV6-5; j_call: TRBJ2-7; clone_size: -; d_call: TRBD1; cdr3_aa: CASSSGTDYEQYF; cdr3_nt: TGTGCCAGCAGTTCCGGGACAGACTACGAGCAGTACTTC
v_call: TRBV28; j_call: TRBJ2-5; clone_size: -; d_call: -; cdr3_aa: CASSSSGMAEETQYF; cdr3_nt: TGTGCCAGCAGTTCGTCCGGGATGGCAGAAGAGACCCAGTACTTC
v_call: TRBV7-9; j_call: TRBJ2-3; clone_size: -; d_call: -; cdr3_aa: CASSPDRGDTQYF; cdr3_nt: TGTGCCAGCAGCCCGGACCGGGGAGATACGCAGTATTTT
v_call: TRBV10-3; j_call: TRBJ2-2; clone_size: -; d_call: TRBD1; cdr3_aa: CAISGRQGPGGSGELFF; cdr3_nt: TGTGCCATCAGTGGACGACAGGGGCCAGGGGGATCCGGGGAGCTGTTTTTT
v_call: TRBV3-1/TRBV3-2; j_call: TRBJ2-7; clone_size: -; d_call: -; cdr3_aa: CASSQSSWTVFYEQYF; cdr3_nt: TGTGCCAGCAGCCAGTCGTCATGGACAGTATTTTACGAGCAGTACTTC
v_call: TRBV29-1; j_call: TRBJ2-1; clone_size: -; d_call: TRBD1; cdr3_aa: CSVEPDRGREQFF; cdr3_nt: TGCAGCGTTGAACCGGACAGGGGGCGGGAGCAGTTCTTC
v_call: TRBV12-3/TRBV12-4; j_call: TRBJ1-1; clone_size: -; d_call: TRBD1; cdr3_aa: CASRHRGTTEAFF; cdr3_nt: TGTGCCAGCAGACACAGGGGGACCACTGAAGCTTTCTTT
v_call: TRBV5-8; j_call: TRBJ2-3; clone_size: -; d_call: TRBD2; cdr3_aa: CASSLGSGDSTDTQYF; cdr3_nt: TGTGCCAGCAGCTTGGGTAGCGGGGATAGCACAGATACGCAGTATTTT
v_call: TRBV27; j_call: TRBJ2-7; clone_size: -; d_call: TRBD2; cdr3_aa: CASSPQGLAGGYEQYF; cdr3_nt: TGTGCCAGCAGTCCCCAGGGACTAGCGGGTGGGTACGAGCAGTACTTC
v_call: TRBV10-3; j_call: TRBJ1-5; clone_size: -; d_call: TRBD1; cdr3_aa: CAIATGNSNQPQHF; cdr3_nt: TGTGCCATTGCGACAGGGAATAGCAATCAGCCCCAGCATTTT
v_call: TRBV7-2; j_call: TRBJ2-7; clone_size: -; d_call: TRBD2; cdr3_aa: CASSLSGGGAYEQYF; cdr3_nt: TGTGCCAGCAGCCTTAGCGGGGGTGGGGCTTACGAGCAGTACTTC
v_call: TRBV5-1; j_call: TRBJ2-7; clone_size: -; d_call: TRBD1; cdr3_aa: CASSLGQGAHEQYF; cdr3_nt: TGCGCCAGCAGCTTGGGGCAGGGGGCACACGAGCAGTACTTC
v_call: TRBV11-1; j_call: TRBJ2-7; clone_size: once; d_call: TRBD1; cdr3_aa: CASSRQGGPTYEQYF; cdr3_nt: TGTGCCAGCAGCCGACAGGGGGGCCCGACCTACGAGCAGTACTTC
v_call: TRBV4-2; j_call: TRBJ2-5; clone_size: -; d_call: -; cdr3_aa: CASSRELQETQYF; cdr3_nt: TGTGCCAGCAGCCGAGAACTCCAAGAGACCCAGTACTTC
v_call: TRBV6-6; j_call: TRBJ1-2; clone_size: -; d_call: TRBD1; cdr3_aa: CASRTGTDYGYTF; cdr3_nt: TGTGCCAGCAGGACAGGGACTGACTATGGCTACACCTTC
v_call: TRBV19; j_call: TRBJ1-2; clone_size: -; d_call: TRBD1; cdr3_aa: CASSMGQGVTNYGYTF; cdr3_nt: TGTGCCAGTAGTATGGGACAGGGGGTCACTAACTATGGCTACACCTTC
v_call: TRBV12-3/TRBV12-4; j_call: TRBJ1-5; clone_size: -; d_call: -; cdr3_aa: CASSFRNQPQHF; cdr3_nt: TGTGCCAGCAGTTTCAGAAATCAGCCCCAGCATTTT
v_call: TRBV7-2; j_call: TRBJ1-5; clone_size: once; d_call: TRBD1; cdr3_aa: CASSSGQGNQPQHF; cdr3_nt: TGTGCCAGCAGCTCGGGACAGGGGAACCAGCCCCAGCATTTT
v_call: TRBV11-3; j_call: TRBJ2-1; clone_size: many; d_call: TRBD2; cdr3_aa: CASSLGGGARGEQFF; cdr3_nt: TGTGCCAGCAGCTTAGGCGGGGGGGCAAGAGGTGAGCAGTTCTTC
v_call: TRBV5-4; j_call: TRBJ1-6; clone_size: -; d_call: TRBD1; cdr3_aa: CASSSGQGAGSPLHF; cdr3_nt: TGTGCCAGCAGTTCCGGACAGGGGGCCGGGTCACCCCTCCACTTT
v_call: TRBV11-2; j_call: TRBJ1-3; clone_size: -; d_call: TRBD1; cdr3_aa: CASSSTGTGPGNTIYF; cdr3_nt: TGTGCCAGCAGCTCAACCGGGACAGGGCCTGGAAACACCATATATTTT
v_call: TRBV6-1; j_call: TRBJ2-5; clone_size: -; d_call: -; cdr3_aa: CASSDLQETQYF; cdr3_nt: TGTGCCAGCAGTGATCTACAAGAGACCCAGTACTTC
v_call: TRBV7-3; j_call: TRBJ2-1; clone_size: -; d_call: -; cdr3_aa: CASSLMRVLRTDYNEQFF; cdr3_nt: TGTGCCAGCAGCTTAATGAGGGTTTTGAGGACGGATTACAATGAGCAGTTCTTC
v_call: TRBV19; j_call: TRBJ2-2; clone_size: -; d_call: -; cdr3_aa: CASDPRGTGELFF; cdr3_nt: TGTGCCAGTGATCCTCGGGGGACCGGGGAGCTGTTTTTT
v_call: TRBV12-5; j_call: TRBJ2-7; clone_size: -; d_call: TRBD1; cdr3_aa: CASGLALGTGISYEQYF; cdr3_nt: TGTGCTAGTGGTTTGGCCCTCGGGACAGGGATTTCGTACGAGCAGTACTTC
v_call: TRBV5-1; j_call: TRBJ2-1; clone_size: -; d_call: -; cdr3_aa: CASSLSQGPEQFF; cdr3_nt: TGCGCCAGCAGCTTGAGTCAGGGGCCTGAGCAGTTCTTC
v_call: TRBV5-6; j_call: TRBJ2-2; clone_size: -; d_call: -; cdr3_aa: CASSLVVAGPTGELFF; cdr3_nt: TGTGCCAGCAGCTTGGTTGTGGCAGGGCCCACCGGGGAGCTGTTTTTT
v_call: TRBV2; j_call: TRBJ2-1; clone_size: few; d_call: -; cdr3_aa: CASRGYGGPRNEQFF; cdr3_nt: TGTGCCAGCAGGGGTTACGGGGGGCCGAGGAATGAGCAGTTCTTC
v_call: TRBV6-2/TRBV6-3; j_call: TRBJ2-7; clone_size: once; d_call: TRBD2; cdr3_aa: CASSRLAGREQYF; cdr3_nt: TGTGCCAGCAGTCGGTTAGCGGGGCGCGAGCAGTACTTC
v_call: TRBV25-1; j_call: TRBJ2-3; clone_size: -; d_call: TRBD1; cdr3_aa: CASSEFGTGGQGTQYF; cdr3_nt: TGTGCCAGCAGTGAATTTGGAACAGGGGGTCAAGGTACGCAGTATTTT
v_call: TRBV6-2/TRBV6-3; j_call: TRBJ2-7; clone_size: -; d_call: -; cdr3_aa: CASSRDGGAYEQYF; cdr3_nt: TGTGCCAGCAGCCGAGACGGAGGCGCCTACGAGCAGTACTTC
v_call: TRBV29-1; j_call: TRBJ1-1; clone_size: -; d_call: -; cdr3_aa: CSATRGGNTEAFF; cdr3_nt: TGCAGCGCCACAAGGGGGGGGAACACTGAAGCTTTCTTT
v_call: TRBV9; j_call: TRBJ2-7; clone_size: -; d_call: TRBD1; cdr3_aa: CASSVGQGAYEQYF; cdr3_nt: TGTGCCAGCAGCGTAGGACAGGGCGCCTACGAGCAGTACTTC
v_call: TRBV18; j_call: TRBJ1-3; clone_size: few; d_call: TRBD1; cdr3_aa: CASSPPTGQRRGNTIYF; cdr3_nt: TGTGCCAGCTCACCACCGACAGGGCAGCGCCGTGGAAACACCATATATTTT
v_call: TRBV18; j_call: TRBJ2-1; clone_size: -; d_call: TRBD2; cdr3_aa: CASSSSGGSKYNEQFF; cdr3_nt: TGTGCCAGCTCATCCTCGGGGGGTTCCAAATACAATGAGCAGTTCTTC
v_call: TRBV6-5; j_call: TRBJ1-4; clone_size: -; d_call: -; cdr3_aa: CASSSNRRVEKLFF; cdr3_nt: TGTGCCAGCAGTTCAAATCGGCGGGTTGAAAAACTGTTTTTT
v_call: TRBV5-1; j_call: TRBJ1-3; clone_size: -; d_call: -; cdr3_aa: CASSLGQGADTIYF; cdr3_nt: TGCGCCAGCAGCTTGGGGCAGGGCGCGGACACCATATATTTT